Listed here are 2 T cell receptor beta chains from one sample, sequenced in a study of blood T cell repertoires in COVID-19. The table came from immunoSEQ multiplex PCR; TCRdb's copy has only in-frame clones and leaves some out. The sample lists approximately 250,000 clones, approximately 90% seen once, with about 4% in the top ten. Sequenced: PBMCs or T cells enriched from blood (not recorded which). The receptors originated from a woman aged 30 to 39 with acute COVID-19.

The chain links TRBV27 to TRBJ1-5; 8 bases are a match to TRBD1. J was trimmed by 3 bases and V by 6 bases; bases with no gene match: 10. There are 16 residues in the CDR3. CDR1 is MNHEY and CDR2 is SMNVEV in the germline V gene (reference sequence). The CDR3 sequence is CASSTIRTGYNQPQHF. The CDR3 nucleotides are TGTGCCAGCAGCACAATAAGGACAGGGTACAATCAGCCCCAGCATTTT.

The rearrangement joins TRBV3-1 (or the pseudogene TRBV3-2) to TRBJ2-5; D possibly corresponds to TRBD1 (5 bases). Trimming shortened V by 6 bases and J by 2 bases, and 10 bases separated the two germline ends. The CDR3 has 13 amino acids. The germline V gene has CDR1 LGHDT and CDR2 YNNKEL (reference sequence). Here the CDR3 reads CASRYTGQETQYF. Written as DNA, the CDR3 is TGTGCCAGCAGGTATACAGGACAAGAGACCCAGTACTTC.